The 32 T cell receptor beta chains below come from one sample, sequenced in a study of technical replicates of blood from a few donors. The protocol was immunoSEQ multiplex PCR, while the TCRdb copy is restricted to in-frame clones and leaves out a portion. The data show 95,000 or so clones, with approximately 96% seen just once and 0.34% held by the top ten. Specimen: T cells isolated from PBMCs. All receptors come from a human donor in good health.

In this sample, this clone turned up once. V and J are TRBV28 and TRBJ2-3, with 7 bases fitting TRBD2. CDR1 is MDHEN and CDR2 is SYDVKM in the germline V gene. This CDR3 spans 17 amino acids. Trimming cost V 3 bases and J 4 bases; bases outside gene matches: 13. The CDR3 region is CASSFPSSGIGADTQYF. For the CDR3, the DNA is TGTGCCAGCAGTTTTCCCTCAAGCGGGATAGGGGCAGATACGCAGTATTTT.

The rearrangement joins TRBV6-5 to TRBJ2-7; TRBD1 is a possible D gene (6 bases). The V gene lost 2 bases and the J gene lost 2 bases, with 7 bases spanning the gap. The CDR3 consists of 13 residues. The V gene's germline CDR1 is MNHEY and CDR2 SVGAGI. The CDR3 nucleotides are TGTGCCAGCAGTTACGGACAGACCTACGAGCAGTACTTC. As protein: CASSYGQTYEQYF.

The chain uses TRBV6-5 and TRBJ2-7, with TRBD2 identical over 8 bases. The CDR3 has 13 amino acids. Looked up from germline, CDR1 is MNHEY and CDR2 is SVGAGI. V was pared by 6 bases and J by 3 bases, with 4 bases of the junction left unmatched. CDR3 loop: CASSYGRGYEQYF. The CDR3 nucleotides read TGTGCCAGCAGCTACGGGAGGGGCTACGAGCAGTACTTC.

CDR3 amino acids: CASNRGGHPSYNEQFF. DNA for the CDR3: TGTGCCTCAAATCGGGGAGGGCACCCTTCCTACAATGAGCAGTTCTTC. V and J are TRBV2 and TRBJ2-1, with 7 bases fitting TRBD2. The CDR3 covers 16 residues. Germline-derived CDR1 and CDR2 are SNHLY and FYNNEI. V was clipped by 11 bases and J by 1 base; unmatched bases: 14.

The J gene is TRBJ2-5, the V gene TRBV6-6; the D gene is possibly TRBD2 (6 bases). Trimming removed 2 bases from V and 4 bases from J, with 17 bases in between. Germline V lookup: CDR1 MNHNY, CDR2 SVGAGI (reference sequence). The CDR3 has 16 amino acids. CDR3 in amino acids: CASSYTTGEAGETQYF. The CDR3 DNA follows: TGTGCCAGCAGTTACACCACGGGAGAGGCCGGAGAGACCCAGTACTTC.

V usage is TRBV6-6 and J usage is TRBJ2-5, with D possibly TRBD1 on 5 matching bases. The germline V and J ends were trimmed by 0 bases and 7 bases, with 9 bases remaining between them. The CDR3 spans 13 residues. Per germline, CDR1 MNHNY and CDR2 SVGAGI (reference sequence). The CDR3 bases are TGTGCCAGCAGTTACTCGACAGCCGGGACCCAGTACTTC. This encodes CASSYSTAGTQYF.

The V and J genes are TRBV28 and TRBJ1-4; a weak D match, TRBD1 (5 bases). This CDR3 spans 14 amino acids. V dropped 6 bases and J dropped 4 bases, with 12 bases sitting between them. Germline CDR1 is MDHEN and CDR2 is SYDVKM. The chain's CDR3 is CASSQDTFNEKLFF. CDR3 sequence (DNA): TGTGCCAGCAGCCAGGACACCTTTAATGAAAAACTGTTTTTT.

The chain links TRBV7-6 to TRBJ2-1, with TRBD2 identical over 13 bases. From germline, CDR1 is SGHVS and CDR2 FNYEAQ. V shed 8 bases and J 4 bases; nucleotides not matched to a gene: 5. The CDR3 has 15 residues. In nucleotides, the CDR3 is TGTGCCAGCGCTCCACTAGCGGGAGGGTACAATGAGCAGTTCTTC. Residues: CASAPLAGGYNEQFF.

The chain recombines TRBV18 with TRBJ2-7, with D hard to call. With 5 bases removed from V and 1 base from J, the gap between germline ends came to 6 bases. The CDR3 runs to 12 residues. CDR1 and CDR2 from the germline V gene are KGHSH and LQKENI. The CDR3 DNA reads as TGTGCCAGCTCAGTCGAGTCCTACGAGCAGTACTTC. Residues: CASSVESYEQYF.

This chain joins TRBV30 and TRBJ1-2; D may be TRBD1 (5 bases). This CDR3 is 11 amino acids long. Germline V gene lookup returns CDR1 GTSNPN and CDR2 SVGIG (reference sequence). V was trimmed by 8 bases and J by 3 bases, leaving 10 bases between them. DNA of the CDR3: TGTGCCGGAGGGGTCGACTATGGCTACACCTTC. Translation: CAGGVDYGYTF.

This clone was detected only once. The rearrangement uses TRBV30 and TRBJ2-3, with a weak D call TRBD1 (6 bases). The V gene's germline CDR1 is GTSNPN and CDR2 SVGIG (reference sequence). V was shortened by 3 bases and J by 0 bases, with 7 bases between the two germline ends. The CDR3 has 13 amino acids. The CDR3 nucleotides are TGTGCCTGGAGACAGGGAAGCACAGATACGCAGTATTTT. This gives the protein CAWRQGSTDTQYF.

The CDR3 DNA is TGCAGCGTTCGGGTCACAAATGAAAAACTGTTTTTT. Protein product: CSVRVTNEKLFF. The V gene is TRBV29-1, the J gene TRBJ1-4, with D hard to call. Germline V gives CDR1 SQVTM, CDR2 ANQGSEA. The CDR3 extends over 12 amino acids. The V gene lost 5 bases and the J gene lost 5 bases, with 9 bases spanning the gap.

The chain employs TRBV4-1 and TRBJ2-1, with 10 bases lining up with TRBD2. Germline V gene sequence: CDR1 MGHRA, CDR2 YSYEKL. The CDR3 is 16 amino acids. J lost 6 bases, V lost 1 base, and 6 bases had no gene match. The CDR3 sequence is CASSQAGTSVINEQFF. The CDR3 coding sequence is TGCGCCAGCAGCCAAGCCGGGACTAGCGTCATCAATGAGCAGTTCTTC.

The chain is built from TRBV19 and TRBJ2-2; D ambiguous. The germline V and J ends were trimmed by 5 bases and 6 bases, with 7 bases remaining between them. This CDR3 comprises 12 residues. The germline V gene encodes CDR1 LNHDA and CDR2 SQIVND (reference sequence). In DNA form, the CDR3 reads TGTGCCAGTAGTTTGGGCCCCGGGGAGCTGTTTTTT. This sequence encodes CASSLGPGELFF.

The chain couples TRBV2 to TRBJ2-5; the D gene is possibly TRBD2 (6 bases). Germline V gives CDR1 SNHLY, CDR2 FYNNEI. The CDR3 is 13 amino acids. The V end lost 5 bases, the J end lost 9 bases, and 16 bases lay between the germline ends. Written as DNA, the CDR3 is TGTGCCAGCAGTCTTCGGGACTCCGGCGCCCAGTACTTC. Translation gives CASSLRDSGAQYF.

In this sample, this clone turned up a few times. J is TRBJ1-1 and V is TRBV30; TRBD1 is a possible D gene (5 bases). The V gene lost 0 bases and the J gene lost 3 bases, with 11 bases spanning the gap. The CDR3 has 14 residues. The germline gives CDR1 GTSNPN, CDR2 SVGIG (reference sequence). The CDR3 region is CAWSVLGGDTEAFF. The CDR3 DNA sequence: TGTGCCTGGAGTGTACTCGGGGGGGACACTGAAGCTTTCTTT.

The chain couples TRBV2 to TRBJ2-7, with D tentatively TRBD1 (5 bases). Germline assignment: CDR1 SNHLY and CDR2 FYNNEI. V was cut by 3 bases and J by 1 base, with 7 bases left in between. This CDR3 has 13 residues. Written as DNA, the CDR3 is TGTGCCAGCAGTGATAACAGGTCCTACGAGCAGTACTTC. Protein product: CASSDNRSYEQYF.

The chain employs TRBV10-3 and TRBJ1-2; D is undetermined. The V end lost 6 bases, the J end lost 4 bases, and 12 bases lay between the germline ends. The germline gives CDR1 ENHRY, CDR2 SYGVKD. This CDR3 comprises 13 residues. This CDR3 reads CAIRDSTSYGYTF. Here the CDR3 DNA reads TGTGCCATCAGAGATAGCACCAGCTATGGCTACACCTTC.

The chain carries TRBV4-1 and TRBJ2-1; 7 bases line up with TRBD2. The J segment lost 2 bases and the V segment lost 1 base, leaving 11 bases of the junction unmatched. The CDR3 spans 18 residues. Germline CDR1 is MGHRA and CDR2 is YSYEKL. The CDR3 reads CASSQAPSGANPYNEQFF. The DNA for the CDR3 is TGCGCCAGCAGCCAAGCTCCCAGCGGGGCCAACCCCTACAATGAGCAGTTCTTC.

The chain has TRBV27 and TRBJ1-5; D remains ambiguous. The germline V gene encodes CDR1 MNHEY and CDR2 SMNVEV (reference sequence). The germline V and J ends were trimmed by 11 bases and 6 bases, with 8 bases remaining between them. The CDR3 consists of 10 residues. CDR3 sequence (DNA): TGTGCCGCTGGAGGTCAGCCCCAGCATTTT. It specifies CAAGGQPQHF.

V is TRBV27 and J is TRBJ2-5; D possibly corresponds to TRBD1 (6 bases). The CDR3 runs 13 residues. Trimming removed 4 bases from V and 3 bases from J, with 9 bases in between. From germline, CDR1 is MNHEY and CDR2 SMNVEV (reference sequence). CDR3 DNA sequence: TGTGCCAGCAGTTGGACAGCTAAAGAGACCCAGTACTTC. Translating it yields CASSWTAKETQYF.

This rearrangement joins TRBV5-4 to TRBJ2-1; D unresolved. Trimming removed 0 bases from V and 2 bases from J, with 9 bases in between. This CDR3 is 15 amino acids long. The germline V gene has CDR1 SGHNT and CDR2 YYREEE (reference sequence). The CDR3 spells CASSLDPQTYNEQFF. CDR3 bases: TGTGCCAGCAGCTTGGATCCACAGACCTACAATGAGCAGTTCTTC.

The chain recombines TRBV6-1 with TRBJ2-1, with 8 bases matching TRBD1. The CDR3 has 15 amino acids. With 6 bases clipped from V and 6 bases from J, the junction kept 10 bases outside the gene matches. Germline loops: CDR1 MNHNS, CDR2 SASEGT. In nucleotides, the CDR3 is TGTGCCAGCAGGGAGGACAGGGAGGAGACCAATGAGCAGTTCTTC. Translated, it gives CASREDREETNEQFF.

V gene TRBV6-1 combines with J gene TRBJ1-1; 7 bases agree with TRBD1. Germline V gives CDR1 MNHNS, CDR2 SASEGT. The CDR3 totals 12 residues. J gave up 3 bases and V 10 bases, and 5 bases lay outside the gene matches. For the CDR3, the DNA is TGTGCCACCGACAGGGAAGACACTGAAGCTTTCTTT. It yields the protein CATDREDTEAFF.

The chain carries TRBV18 and TRBJ2-7; the D is unclear. The CDR3 runs 12 residues. Trimming removed 2 bases at V and 2 bases at J, with 4 bases between. CDR1 and CDR2 from the germline V gene are KGHSH and LQKENI. CDR3 in amino acids: CASSPGTYEQYF. CDR3 in DNA: TGTGCCAGCTCACCAGGCACCTACGAGCAGTACTTC. The whole variable domain, remainder taken from reference TRBV18 and TRBJ2-7, is NAGVMQNPRHLVRRRGQEARLRCSPMKGHSHVYWYRQLPEEGLKFMVYLQKENIIDESGMPKERFSAEFPKEGPSILRIQQVVRGDSAAYFCASSPGTYEQYFGPGTRLTVT.

The V call is TRBV19, the J call TRBJ2-1; TRBD1 is a possible D gene (6 bases). The CDR3 has 13 residues. Trimming cost V 5 bases and J 7 bases, with 12 bases left between them. Germline V gene sequence: CDR1 LNHDA, CDR2 SQIVND (reference sequence). The CDR3 spells CASSLQGQNEQFF. DNA of the CDR3: TGTGCCAGTAGTTTACAGGGTCAAAATGAGCAGTTCTTC.

This chain uses TRBV27 with TRBJ1-5; no clear D gene. Trimming removed 7 bases from V and 0 bases from J, with 16 bases in between. There are 16 residues in the CDR3. The V gene's germline CDR1 is MNHEY and CDR2 SMNVEV (reference sequence). The CDR3, as DNA: TGTGCCAGCAAGCATATCCCTGATTATAGCAATCAGCCCCAGCATTTT. Translating it yields CASKHIPDYSNQPQHF.

This chain links TRBV19 with TRBJ1-2, with no clear D. V gave up 8 bases and J gave up 7 bases, with 17 bases separating them. Germline values: CDR1 LNHDA, CDR2 SQIVND (reference sequence). The CDR3 is 13 amino acids. In DNA, the CDR3 is TGTGCCAGTTCCGTAACGACATCACCTGGCTACACCTTC. The encoded protein is CASSVTTSPGYTF.

The chain is built from TRBV4-3 and TRBJ2-1, with 10 bases fitting TRBD2. The length of the CDR3 is 15 residues. Germline values: CDR1 LGHNA, CDR2 YSLEER. The V segment lost 1 base and the J segment 6 bases; nucleotides outside the gene matches: 3. CDR3 amino acids: CASSQGASGSNEQFF. The CDR3 DNA sequence: TGCGCCAGCAGCCAAGGAGCTAGCGGGAGCAATGAGCAGTTCTTC.

This sequence joins TRBV4-1 and TRBJ2-7; no definite D call. CDR1 MGHRA and CDR2 YSYEKL come from the germline V gene. V lost 2 bases and J lost 6, with 14 bases in between. This CDR3 contains 14 residues. The CDR3 DNA follows: TGCGCCAGCAGCCAACCGGGTAAAGGTGGCGAGCAGTACTTC. Its translation: CASSQPGKGGEQYF.

CDR3 in DNA: TGTGCCAGCCTGGACAGGGAAGAGTACGAGCAGTACTTC. Protein: CASLDREEYEQYF. The V call is TRBV7-9, the J call TRBJ2-7; TRBD1 aligns across 8 bases. J lost 4 bases, V lost 8 bases, and 7 bases had no gene match. The CDR3 consists of 13 residues. Looked up from germline, CDR1 is SEHNR and CDR2 is FQNEAQ (reference sequence). Based on the CDR3 plus reference TRBV7-9 and TRBJ2-7, the full variable domain is DTGVSQNPRHKITKRGQNVTFRCDPISEHNRLYWYRQTLGQGPEFLTYFQNEAQLEKSRLLSDRFSAERPKGSFSTLEIQRTEQGDSAMYLCASLDREEYEQYFGPGTRLTVT.

V and J are TRBV7-2 and TRBJ2-5; unclear D gene. Trimming took 1 base from V and 5 from J, leaving 11 bases between them. The germline CDR1 and CDR2 sequences are SGHTA and FQGNSA. This CDR3 comprises 14 residues. CDR3 in DNA: TGTGCCAGCAGCTTAGGAGGTTCCGCGGAGACCCAGTACTTC. It yields the protein CASSLGGSAETQYF. Full variable domain (rest looked up from reference TRBV7-2 and TRBJ2-5): GAGVSQSPSNKVTEKGKDVELRCDPISGHTALYWYRQSLGQGLEFLIYFQGNSAPDKSGLPSDRFSAERTGGSVSTLTIQRTQQEDSAVYLCASSLGGSAETQYFGPGTRLLVL.